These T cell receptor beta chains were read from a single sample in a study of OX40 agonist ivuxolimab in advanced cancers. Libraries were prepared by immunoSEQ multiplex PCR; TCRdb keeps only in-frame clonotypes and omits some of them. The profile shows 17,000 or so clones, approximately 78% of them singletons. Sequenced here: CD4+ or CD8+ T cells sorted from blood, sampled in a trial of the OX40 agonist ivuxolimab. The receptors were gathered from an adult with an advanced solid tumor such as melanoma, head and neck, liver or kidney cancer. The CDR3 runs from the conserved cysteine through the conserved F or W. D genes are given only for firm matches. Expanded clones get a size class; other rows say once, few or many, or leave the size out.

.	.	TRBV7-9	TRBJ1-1	CASSFPGPTGEAFF	TGTGCCAGCAGCTTCCCCGGGCCTACTGGTGAAGCTTTCTTT
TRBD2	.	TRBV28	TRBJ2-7	CASSPVLADFYEQYF	TGTGCCAGCAGTCCCGTTCTAGCGGACTTCTACGAGCAGTACTTC
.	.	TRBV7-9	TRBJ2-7	CASSPLPAGSYEQYF	TGTGCCAGCAGCCCCCTCCCGGCAGGGTCCTACGAGCAGTACTTC
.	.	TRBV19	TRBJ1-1	CASSITGSLGAEAFF	TGTGCCAGTAGTATAACAGGGTCCCTGGGTGCTGAAGCTTTCTTT
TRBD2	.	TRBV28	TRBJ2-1	CASSPLAGLGYNEQFF	TGTGCCAGCAGTCCCTTAGCGGGCTTGGGGTACAATGAGCAGTTCTTC
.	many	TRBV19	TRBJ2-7	CASSIGGGSGYEQYF	TGTGCCAGTAGTATTGGAGGGGGGAGCGGGTACGAGCAGTACTTC
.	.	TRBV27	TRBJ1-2	CASSLSPGQGDGYTF	TGTGCCAGCAGTTTATCCCCGGGGCAGGGAGACGGCTACACCTTC
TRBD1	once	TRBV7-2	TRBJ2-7	CASSFRGRISYEQYF	TGTGCCAGCAGCTTCAGGGGGCGAATCTCCTACGAGCAGTACTTC
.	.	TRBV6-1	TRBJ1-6	CASSGGQGEGWNSPLHF	TGTGCCAGCAGTGGAGGTCAAGGGGAAGGTTGGAATTCACCCCTCCACTTT
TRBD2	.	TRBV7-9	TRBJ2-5	CASKGWLAGGQETQYF	TGTGCCAGCAAAGGTTGGCTAGCGGGGGGCCAAGAGACCCAGTACTTC
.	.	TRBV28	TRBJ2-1	CASSLRLSPINEQFF	TGTGCCAGCAGTCTAAGACTCAGCCCTATCAATGAGCAGTTCTTC
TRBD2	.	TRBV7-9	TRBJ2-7	CASSSLALAGDYEQYF	TGTGCCAGCAGCTCCTTGGCACTAGCGGGAGACTACGAGCAGTACTTC
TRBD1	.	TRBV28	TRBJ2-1	CASRHQGQGANYNEQFF	TGTGCCAGCAGACACCAAGGACAGGGGGCCAACTACAATGAGCAGTTCTTC
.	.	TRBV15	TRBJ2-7	CATSRDNVYEQYF	TGTGCCACCAGCAGAGATAACGTCTACGAGCAGTACTTC
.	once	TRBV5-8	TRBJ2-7	CASSLAGRIYEQYF	TGTGCCAGCAGCTTGGCTGGACGGATCTACGAGCAGTACTTC
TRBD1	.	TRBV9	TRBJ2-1	CASSVGVRDRTDEQFF	TGTGCCAGCAGCGTAGGGGTGCGGGACAGGACCGATGAGCAGTTCTTC
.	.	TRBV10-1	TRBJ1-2	CASSGLDPGGGYGYTF	TGCGCCAGCAGTGGATTGGACCCGGGGGGAGGCTATGGCTACACCTTC
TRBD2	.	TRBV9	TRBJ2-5	CASSEGLAGVETQYF	TGTGCCAGCAGCGAGGGACTAGCGGGAGTTGAGACCCAGTACTTC
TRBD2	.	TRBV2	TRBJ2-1	CASSDLAGLSYNEQFF	TGTGCCAGCAGTGATCTAGCGGGGCTCTCCTACAATGAGCAGTTCTTC
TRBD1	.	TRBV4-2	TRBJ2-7	CASSHDVSGGSYEQYF	TGTGCCAGCAGCCATGATGTGTCAGGGGGCTCCTACGAGCAGTACTTC
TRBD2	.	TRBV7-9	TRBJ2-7	CASSGSAGGVYEQYF	TGTGCCAGCAGCGGGTCAGCGGGAGGGGTGTACGAGCAGTACTTC
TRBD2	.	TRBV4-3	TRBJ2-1	CASSQEQLAGGPLHNEQFF	TGCGCCAGCAGCCAAGAGCAACTAGCGGGGGGGCCTCTCCACAATGAGCAGTTCTTC
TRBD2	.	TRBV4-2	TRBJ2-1	CASSQDRSGLVINPSSYNEQFF	TGTGCCAGCAGCCAAGATCGGTCGGGACTAGTAATTAACCCGAGCTCCTACAATGAGCAGTTCTTC
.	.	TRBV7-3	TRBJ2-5	CASSLGVGEGEETQYF	TGTGCCAGCAGCTTAGGGGTAGGAGAGGGGGAAGAGACCCAGTACTTC
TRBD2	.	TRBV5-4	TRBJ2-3	CASSLWTSGTDTQYF	TGTGCCAGCAGCTTGTGGACTAGCGGAACAGATACGCAGTATTTT
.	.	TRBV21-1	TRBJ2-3	CASRKVGGSGTDTQYF	TGTGCCAGCAGGAAAGTGGGCGGGAGCGGCACAGATACGCAGTATTTT
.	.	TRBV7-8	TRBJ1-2	CASSKEGNYGYTF	TGTGCCAGCAGCAAGGAGGGAAACTATGGCTACACCTTC
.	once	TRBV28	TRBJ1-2	CASGPHRGNIANYGYTF	TGTGCCAGCGGCCCCCACCGTGGGAATATTGCTAACTATGGCTACACCTTC
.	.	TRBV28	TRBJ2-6	CASSLWVGANVLTF	TGTGCCAGCAGTTTATGGGTTGGGGCCAACGTCCTGACTTTC
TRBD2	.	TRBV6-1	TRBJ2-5	CASPYRWGGKETQYF	TGTGCCAGCCCCTACCGGTGGGGGGGTAAAGAGACCCAGTACTTC
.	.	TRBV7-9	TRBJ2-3	CASSFYGDGDTQYF	TGTGCCAGCAGCTTCTACGGGGACGGCGATACGCAGTATTTT
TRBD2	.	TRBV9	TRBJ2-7	CASSVGGTSGSYEQYF	TGTGCCAGCAGCGTGGGGGGGACTAGCGGTTCCTACGAGCAGTACTTC
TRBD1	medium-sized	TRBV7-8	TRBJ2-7	CASSQKRGTGATGEQYF	TGTGCCAGCAGCCAAAAGAGGGGGACAGGGGCGACGGGCGAGCAGTACTTC
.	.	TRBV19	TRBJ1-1	CASSRARMNTEAFF	TGTGCCAGTAGTAGGGCCAGGATGAACACTGAAGCTTTCTTT
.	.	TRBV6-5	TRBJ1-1	CASSYSVNTEAFF	TGTGCCAGCAGTTACTCGGTTAACACTGAAGCTTTCTTT
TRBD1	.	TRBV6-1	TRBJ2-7	CASSVRQGDYEQYF	TGTGCCAGCAGTGTCAGACAGGGGGACTACGAGCAGTACTTC
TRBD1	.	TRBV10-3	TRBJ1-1	CAISATGTGSFHVNTEAFF	TGTGCCATCAGTGCGACCGGGACAGGGTCTTTTCACGTGAACACTGAAGCTTTCTTT
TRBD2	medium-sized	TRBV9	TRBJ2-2	CASSPGTSNGELFF	TGTGCCAGCAGCCCCGGGACTAGCAACGGGGAGCTGTTTTTT
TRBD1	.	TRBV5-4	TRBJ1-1	CASSPDRANTEAFF	TGTGCCAGCAGCCCCGACAGGGCGAACACTGAAGCTTTCTTT
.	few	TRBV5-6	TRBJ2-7	CASSLWGSYEQYF	TGTGCCAGCAGCTTGTGGGGATCCTACGAGCAGTACTTC
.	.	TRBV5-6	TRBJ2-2	CASSYGYNTGELFF	TGTGCCAGCAGTTACGGTTACAACACCGGGGAGCTGTTTTTT
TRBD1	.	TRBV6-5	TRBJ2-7	CASSYAGQGYEQYF	TGTGCCAGCAGTTACGCGGGACAGGGCTACGAGCAGTACTTC
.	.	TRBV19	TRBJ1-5	CASSIGGANQPQHF	TGTGCCAGTAGTATTGGAGGGGCCAATCAGCCCCAGCATTTT
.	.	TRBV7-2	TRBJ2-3	CASSFLTSTDTQYF	TGTGCCAGCAGCTTCCTTACCTCCACAGATACGCAGTATTTT
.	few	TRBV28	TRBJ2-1	CASSSYNEQFF	TGTGCCAGCAGTTCCTACAATGAGCAGTTCTTC
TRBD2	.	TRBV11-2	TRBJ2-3	CASSRLAVDKYF	TGTGCCAGCAGCCGACTAGCGGTTGATAAGTATTTT
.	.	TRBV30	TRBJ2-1	CAWSVGRAQGQFF	TGTGCCTGGAGTGTAGGCAGAGCCCAAGGGCAGTTCTTC
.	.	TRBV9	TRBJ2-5	CASSGHWRQETQYF	TGTGCCAGCAGCGGACATTGGAGGCAAGAGACCCAGTACTTC